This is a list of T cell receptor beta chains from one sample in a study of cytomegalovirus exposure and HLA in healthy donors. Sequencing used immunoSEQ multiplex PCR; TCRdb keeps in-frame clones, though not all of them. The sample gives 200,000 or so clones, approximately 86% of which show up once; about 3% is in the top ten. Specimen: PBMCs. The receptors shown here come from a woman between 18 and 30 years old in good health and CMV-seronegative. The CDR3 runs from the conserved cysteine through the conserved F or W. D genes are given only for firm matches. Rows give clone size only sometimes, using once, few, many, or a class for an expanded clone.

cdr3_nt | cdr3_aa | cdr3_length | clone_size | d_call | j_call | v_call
TGCGCCAGCAGCCAAGAATCGCGAGGCTCCTACGAGCAGTACTTC | CASSQESRGSYEQYF | 15 | - | - | TRBJ2-7 | TRBV4-1
TGCGCCAGCAGCTTACCGGGAACTAGCTCCGGGGAGCTGTTTTTT | CASSLPGTSSGELFF | 15 | - | - | TRBJ2-2 | TRBV5-1
TGCGCCAGCAGCCATTCCCAGGTGAACACTGAAGCTTTCTTT | CASSHSQVNTEAFF | 14 | - | - | TRBJ1-1 | TRBV4-1
TGTGCCAGCAGCGAGGGACAGAACTATGGCTACACCTTC | CASSEGQNYGYTF | 13 | few | TRBD1 | TRBJ1-2 | TRBV11-1
TGTGCCAGCAGTTCAGGACAGAGGGTCTATGGCTACACCTTC | CASSSGQRVYGYTF | 14 | - | - | TRBJ1-2 | TRBV28
TGCGCCAGCAGACTGGGGGGGAGTGGGGACACTGAAGCTTTCTTT | CASRLGGSGDTEAFF | 15 | once | - | TRBJ1-1 | TRBV5-1
TGTGCCAGCAGCGTGTCCGCGGGCTACGAGCAGTACTTC | CASSVSAGYEQYF | 13 | - | - | TRBJ2-7 | TRBV14
TGTGCCAGCAGTTTATCGATGTGGCGCGCCAGGGAGGGCACTGAAGCTTTCTTT | CASSLSMWRAREGTEAFF | 18 | once | - | TRBJ1-1 | TRBV27
TGCGCCAGCAGCGCGGCCTCCTCCTACAATGAGCAGTTCTTC | CASSAASSYNEQFF | 14 | - | - | TRBJ2-1 | TRBV5-1
TGCGCCAGCAGCCAAGACAGGTACGGACAGCCCCAGCATTTT | CASSQDRYGQPQHF | 14 | - | - | TRBJ1-5 | TRBV4-3
TGTGCCAGCAGCCAATTAGCGGGAGTCAGCACAGATACGCAGTATTTT | CASSQLAGVSTDTQYF | 16 | - | TRBD2 | TRBJ2-3 | TRBV4-2
TGTGCCACCACCCGGGAAAAAATGAGCTACGAGCAGTACTTC | CATTREKMSYEQYF | 14 | - | - | TRBJ2-7 | TRBV2
TGTGCCAGCAGCCCAGCCCGGCAGGCGAACACCGGGGAGCTGTTTTTT | CASSPARQANTGELFF | 16 | - | - | TRBJ2-2 | TRBV5-4
TGTGCCAGCAGCCCCACAGCCGCCTACGAGCAGTACTTC | CASSPTAAYEQYF | 13 | - | - | TRBJ2-7 | TRBV14
TGTGCCAGCAGCTACGGGACTAGCGGGGGCTACGAGCAGTACTTC | CASSYGTSGGYEQYF | 15 | few | TRBD2 | TRBJ2-7 | TRBV4-2
TGTGCCAGTAGTACGGGAGAGGGGTATTATGGCTACACCTTC | CASSTGEGYYGYTF | 14 | - | - | TRBJ1-2 | TRBV19
TGTGCCAGCAGCGACCGGGGAACCCACTATGGCTACACCTTC | CASSDRGTHYGYTF | 14 | - | - | TRBJ1-2 | TRBV7-2
TGTGCCAGCAGTTTAGCGGGAGAGAGGAAGACCCAGTACTTC | CASSLAGERKTQYF | 14 | - | TRBD2 | TRBJ2-5 | TRBV28
TGTGCCAGCAGTTCAGGCAGGGGGCGAGTCTACGAGCAGTACTTC | CASSSGRGRVYEQYF | 15 | - | TRBD1 | TRBJ2-7 | TRBV6-5
TGTGCCAGCAGGCGCATCAGACAGGGCGGGAACACTGAAGCTTTCTTT | CASRRIRQGGNTEAFF | 16 | - | TRBD1 | TRBJ1-1 | TRBV27
TGTGCCAGCAGTGATACAGGGGGGGGACACAATGAGCAGTTCTTC | CASSDTGGGHNEQFF | 15 | - | - | TRBJ2-1 | TRBV2
TGTGCCAGCAGTGCATTGCTGGGACAGGGGGTCTACAATCAGCCCCAGCATTTT | CASSALLGQGVYNQPQHF | 18 | - | TRBD1 | TRBJ1-5 | TRBV28
TGTGCCAGCAGCCAAGTGACCGCTAGCGGGAGGGCCGCTGAGCAGTTCTTC | CASSQVTASGRAAEQFF | 17 | - | TRBD2 | TRBJ2-1 | TRBV4-2